This passage covers 17 T cell receptor beta chains from one sample sequenced in a study of shared clonotypes between healthy human individuals. TCRdb keeps only in-frame clones here, not all; method: immunoSEQ multiplex PCR. The table lists about 1,500,000 clones, approximately 96% of them singletons. Material: naive CD4+ T cells sorted from blood. Subset specified: CD45RA+ positively selected. Receptor source: a young man in good health.

V and J are TRBV15 and TRBJ2-5; D is unclear. The germline V and J ends were trimmed by 4 bases and 5 bases, with 11 bases remaining between them. The germline CDR1 and CDR2 sequences are LNHNV and YYDKDF (reference sequence). There are 13 residues in the CDR3. CDR3 amino acids: CATSIGFQETQYF. The CDR3 DNA sequence: TGTGCCACCAGCATTGGGTTTCAGGAGACCCAGTACTTC.

V is TRBV2 and J is TRBJ1-1, with TRBD1 as a possible D gene (6 bases). Germline loops: CDR1 SNHLY, CDR2 FYNNEI. The CDR3 spans 14 residues. V lost 4 bases to trimming and J lost 1 base, with 10 bases between them. The CDR3 is CASSGTAANTEAFF. CDR3 coding DNA: TGTGCCAGCAGTGGGACAGCAGCGAACACTGAAGCTTTCTTT.

The rearrangement links TRBV4-2 to TRBJ2-6; D call uncertain. This CDR3 contains 15 residues. The germline V gene encodes CDR1 LGHNA and CDR2 YNFKEQ. Between the trimmed V and J ends, which lost 1 base and 0 bases, there was a span of 4 bases. CDR3 sequence (DNA): TGTGCCAGCAGCCAAGCCGACTCTGGGGCCAACGTCCTGACTTTC. This encodes CASSQADSGANVLTF.

This clone was seen only once. The identical CDR3 is also encoded by other nucleotide sequences in the sample. The genes are TRBV6-6 and TRBJ1-1; tentatively, D is TRBD1 (6 bases). CDR3 length equals 12 residues. V lost 6 bases to trimming and J lost 1 base, with 6 bases between them. Germline CDR1 and CDR2: MNHNY and SVGAGI (reference sequence). The CDR3 loop is CASRQGNTEAFF. CDR3 DNA sequence: TGTGCCAGCAGACAGGGGAACACTGAAGCTTTCTTT.

In its sample, this clone was seen once. This sequence joins TRBV7-2 and TRBJ1-1; a weak D match, TRBD1 (6 bases). The CDR3 is 14 amino acids. V lost 4 bases and J 5 bases, leaving 14 bases between the germline ends. The V gene's germline CDR1 is SGHTA and CDR2 FQGNSA. In DNA form, the CDR3 reads TGTGCCAGCAGCTCCTCCAGGGGAAGGACTGAAGCTTTCTTT. It translates to CASSSSRGRTEAFF.

The V gene is TRBV5-4, the J gene TRBJ2-5, with D possibly called TRBD1 or TRBD2 (5 bases each). Trimming removed 4 bases at V and 5 bases at J, with 12 bases between. Per germline, CDR1 SGHNT and CDR2 YYREEE (reference sequence). The CDR3 has 13 residues. Written as DNA, the CDR3 is TGTGCCAGCAGCCAGGACTGGGGGGAGACCCAGTACTTC. This gives the protein CASSQDWGETQYF.

The V call is TRBV9, the J call TRBJ2-1, with 8 bases aligning to TRBD2. Looked up from germline, CDR1 is SGDLS and CDR2 is YYNGEE. The V gene end was trimmed by 6 bases and the J gene end by 4 bases; junction bases not matched to a gene: 15. This CDR3 has 17 amino acids. CDR3 nucleotides: TGTGCCAGCACCCTTGGTCCGGCTAGCGGGTTTTACAATGAGCAGTTCTTC. Its translation: CASTLGPASGFYNEQFF.

This chain uses TRBV6-1 with TRBJ1-1, with D perhaps TRBD1 (5 bases). The CDR3 length is 13 residues. Germline V lookup: CDR1 MNHNS, CDR2 SASEGT. The V gene lost 6 bases and the J gene lost 1 base, with 9 bases spanning the gap. The CDR3 loop is CASSLDTNTEAFF. CDR3 sequence (DNA): TGTGCCAGCAGCTTGGACACGAACACTGAAGCTTTCTTT.

The chain recombines TRBV18 with TRBJ2-5; 11 bases fit TRBD2. CDR3 length: 15 residues. Trimming removed 5 bases from V and 1 base from J; junction bases left unmatched: 3. Looked up from germline, CDR1 is KGHSH and CDR2 is LQKENI. CDR3 DNA sequence: TGTGCCAGCTCAGTAGCGGGAGGGATCCAAGAGACCCAGTACTTC. This sequence encodes CASSVAGGIQETQYF.

CDR3 bases: TGTGCCATCAAGGGGTTTAATGAAAAACTGTTTTTT. Translated: CAIKGFNEKLFF. This chain connects TRBV10-3 to TRBJ1-4; D possibly corresponds to TRBD1 (5 bases). Germline V gene sequence: CDR1 ENHRY, CDR2 SYGVKD. CDR3 size: 12 residues. V lost 7 bases and J 4 bases, leaving 7 bases between the germline ends.

The rearrangement links TRBV2 to TRBJ2-7; tentative D call: TRBD2 (5 bases). The V and J ends lost 7 bases and 9 bases respectively, with 22 bases between them. The CDR3 length is 14 residues. CDR1 is SNHLY, CDR2 FYNNEI, per germline. The CDR3 loop is CASMREQSASRQYF. The CDR3 DNA sequence: TGTGCCAGCATGAGGGAACAGTCCGCCTCTCGGCAGTACTTC.

This clone is a singleton in its sample. The V call is TRBV4-3, the J call TRBJ1-1, with a weak D call TRBD1 (5 bases). Germline CDR1 and CDR2: LGHNA and YSLEER. This CDR3 is built from 15 residues. Trimming left V 4 bases short and J 4 bases short, with 16 bases between. Written as DNA, the CDR3 is TGCGCCAGCAGCCCAGGCGGAAGGGACGTCACTGAAGCTTTCTTT. This translates into CASSPGGRDVTEAFF.

The chain has TRBV18 and TRBJ1-1, with D possibly being TRBD1 (6 bases). Germline lookup yields CDR1 KGHSH and CDR2 LQKENI. V was shortened by 5 bases and J by 2 bases, with 12 bases between the two germline ends. CDR3 size: 14 residues. The CDR3 DNA sequence: TGTGCCAGCTCAACGCAGGGGATAAACACTGAAGCTTTCTTT. It codes for CASSTQGINTEAFF.

V and J are TRBV11-2 and TRBJ2-7, with D hard to call. The CDR3 has 14 amino acids. Trimming cost V 6 bases and J 6 bases, with 18 bases left between them. CDR1 is SGHAT and CDR2 is FQNNGV in the germline V gene. The CDR3 DNA is TGTGCCAGCAGTAATAGGGTACAGTCTGGCGAGCAGTACTTC. This gives the protein CASSNRVQSGEQYF.

This chain links TRBV30 with TRBJ2-2; D is uncertain. The germline CDR1 and CDR2 sequences are GTSNPN and SVGIG (reference sequence). V was pared by 4 bases and J by 5 bases, with 11 bases between. The CDR3 has 13 residues. DNA of the CDR3: TGTGCCTGGAATTCCCTAGGAACCGGGGAGCTGTTTTTT. Encoded protein: CAWNSLGTGELFF. The full variable domain, with the rest looked up from reference TRBV30 and TRBJ2-2, is SQTIHQWPATLVQPVGSPLSLECTVEGTSNPNLYWYRQAAGRGLQLLFYSVGIGQISSEVPQNLSASRPQDRQFILSSKKLLLSDSGFYLCAWNSLGTGELFFGEGSRLTVL.

A single count supports this clone. The chain uses TRBV19 and TRBJ2-1; 7 bases align to TRBD2. CDR3 size: 14 residues. V was pared by 8 bases and J by 6 bases, with 10 bases of the junction left unmatched. Per the germline V gene, CDR1 is LNHDA and CDR2 is SQIVND (reference sequence). The CDR3 reads CASAQGGSLNEQFF. The DNA of the CDR3 is TGTGCCAGTGCCCAGGGCGGGAGTCTCAATGAGCAGTTCTTC.

This chain uses TRBV15 with TRBJ1-1, with TRBD1 matching over 9 bases. The CDR3 runs to 16 residues. V shed 1 base and J 5 bases; nucleotides not matched to a gene: 8. The germline CDR1 and CDR2 sequences are LNHNV and YYDKDF (reference sequence). Here the CDR3 reads CATSRVPGQGSTEAFF. As DNA, the CDR3 is TGTGCCACCAGCAGAGTTCCGGGACAGGGAAGTACTGAAGCTTTCTTT.